This T cell receptor (beta chain) comes out of a study of shared clonotypes between healthy human individuals. V shed 4 bases, J shed 9 bases, and the junction held 6 bases outside the gene matches. This CDR3 spans 15 amino acids. The germline gives CDR1 SGHTA, CDR2 FQGNSA. This table comes from immunoSEQ multiplex PCR, and its TCRdb copy is limited to in-frame clones, with some not included. The sample holds 2 million to 2.5 million clones; 92% are singletons and the top ten take more than 0.35%. This clone appeared once. Its target is unknown. Study conclusions and caveats: Compared with clonotypes that all four donors shared, non-shared clonotypes had lower generation probabilities. With a handful of donors compared, around 5.4% of naive CD4 clonotypes were shared.

The chain couples TRBV7-2 to TRBJ2-1, with 13 bases fitting TRBD2. This receptor was obtained from a young man in good health. Some clones in this sample may be carry-over from other donors' samples. Sample: naive CD4+ T cells from PBMCs. As for subset: CD45RA+ positively selected. CDR3 residues: CASSSGLAGAGEQFF. The CDR3 nucleotides are TGTGCCAGCAGCTCCGGACTAGCGGGAGCCGGTGAGCAGTTCTTC. The full variable domain, with the rest looked up from reference TRBV7-2 and TRBJ2-1, is GAGVSQSPSNKVTEKGKDVELRCDPISGHTALYWYRQSLGQGLEFLIYFQGNSAPDKSGLPSDRFSAERTGGSVSTLTIQRTQQEDSAVYLCASSSGLAGAGEQFFGPGTRLTVL.